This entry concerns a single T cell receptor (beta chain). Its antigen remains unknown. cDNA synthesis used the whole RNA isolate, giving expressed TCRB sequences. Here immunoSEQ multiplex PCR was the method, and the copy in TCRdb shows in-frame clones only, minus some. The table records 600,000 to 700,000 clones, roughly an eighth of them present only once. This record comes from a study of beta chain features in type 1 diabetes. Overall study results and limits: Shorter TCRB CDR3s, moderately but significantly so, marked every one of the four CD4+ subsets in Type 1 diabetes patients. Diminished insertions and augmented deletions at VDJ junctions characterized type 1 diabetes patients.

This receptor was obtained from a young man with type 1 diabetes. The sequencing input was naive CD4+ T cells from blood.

The CDR3 sequence: CASSFRSGESPLHF. The DNA of the CDR3 is TGTGCCAGCAGTTTCCGGTCTGGCGAGTCACCCCTCCACTTT. The V and J genes are TRBV27 and TRBJ1-6; D gene uncertain. This CDR3 is built from 14 residues. Trimming pared 3 bases from V and 10 bases from J, leaving 13 bases between. Per germline, CDR1 MNHEY and CDR2 SMNVEV (reference sequence).